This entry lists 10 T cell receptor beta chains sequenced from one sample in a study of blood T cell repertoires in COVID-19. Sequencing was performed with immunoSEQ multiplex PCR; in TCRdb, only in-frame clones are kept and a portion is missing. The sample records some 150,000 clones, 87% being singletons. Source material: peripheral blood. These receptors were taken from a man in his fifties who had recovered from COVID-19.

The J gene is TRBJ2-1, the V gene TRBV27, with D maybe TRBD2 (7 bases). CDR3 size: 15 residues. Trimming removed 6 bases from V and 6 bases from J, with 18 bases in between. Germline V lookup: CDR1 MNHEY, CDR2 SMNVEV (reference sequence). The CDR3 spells CASSSGGPRGNEQFF. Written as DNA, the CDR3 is TGTGCCAGCAGCTCCGGGGGGCCCAGGGGCAATGAGCAGTTCTTC.

In nucleotides, the CDR3 is TGCGCCAGCAGCTTGGGACTAGCGTTTAACGCGAACACCGGGGAGCTGTTTTTT. It translates to CASSLGLAFNANTGELFF. The chain recombines TRBV5-1 with TRBJ2-2; TRBD2 matches 8 bases. Germline V gene data show CDR1 as SGHRS and CDR2 as YFSETQ. J lost 0 bases, V lost 0 bases, and 7 bases had no gene match. The CDR3 loop spans 18 amino acids.

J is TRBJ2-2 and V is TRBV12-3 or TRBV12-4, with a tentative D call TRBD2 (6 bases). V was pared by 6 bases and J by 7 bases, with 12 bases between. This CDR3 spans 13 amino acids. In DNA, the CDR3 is TGTGCCAGCAGCTCCCTCGGGGGCGGGGAGCTGTTTTTT. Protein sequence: CASSSLGGGELFF.

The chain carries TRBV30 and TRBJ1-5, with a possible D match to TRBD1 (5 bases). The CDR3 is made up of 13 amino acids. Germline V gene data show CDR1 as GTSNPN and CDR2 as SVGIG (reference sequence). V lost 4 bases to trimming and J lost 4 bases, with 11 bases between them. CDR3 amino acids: CAWKGVGNQPQHF. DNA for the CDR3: TGTGCCTGGAAAGGGGTGGGAAATCAGCCCCAGCATTTT.

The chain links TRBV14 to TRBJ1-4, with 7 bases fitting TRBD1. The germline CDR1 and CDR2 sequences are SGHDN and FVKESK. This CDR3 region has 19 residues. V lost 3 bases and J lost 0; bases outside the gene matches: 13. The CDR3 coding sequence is TGTGCCAGCAGCCACAAAGGATGGACAGGAGCAGCAACTAATGAAAAACTGTTTTTT. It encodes CASSHKGWTGAATNEKLFF.

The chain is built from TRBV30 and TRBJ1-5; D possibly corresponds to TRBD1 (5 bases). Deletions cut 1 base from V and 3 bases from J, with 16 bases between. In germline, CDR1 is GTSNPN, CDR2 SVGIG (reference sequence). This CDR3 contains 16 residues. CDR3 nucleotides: TGTGCCTGGAGTGCGTCGCGGCAGGGAATCAATCAGCCCCAGCATTTT. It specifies CAWSASRQGINQPQHF.

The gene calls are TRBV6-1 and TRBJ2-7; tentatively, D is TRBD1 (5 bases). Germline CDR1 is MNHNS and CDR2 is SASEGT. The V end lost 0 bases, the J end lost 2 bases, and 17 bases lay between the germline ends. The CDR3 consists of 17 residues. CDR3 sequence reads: CASSEAPAHRTTYEQYF. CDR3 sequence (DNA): TGTGCCAGCAGTGAAGCCCCAGCTCACAGGACGACCTACGAGCAGTACTTC.

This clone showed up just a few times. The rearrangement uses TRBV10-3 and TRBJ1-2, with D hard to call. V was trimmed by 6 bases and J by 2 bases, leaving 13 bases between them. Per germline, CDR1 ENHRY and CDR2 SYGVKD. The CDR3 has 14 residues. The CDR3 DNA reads TGTGCCATCAGCGCCCTTGGAGTGAACTATGGCTACACCTTC. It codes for CAISALGVNYGYTF.

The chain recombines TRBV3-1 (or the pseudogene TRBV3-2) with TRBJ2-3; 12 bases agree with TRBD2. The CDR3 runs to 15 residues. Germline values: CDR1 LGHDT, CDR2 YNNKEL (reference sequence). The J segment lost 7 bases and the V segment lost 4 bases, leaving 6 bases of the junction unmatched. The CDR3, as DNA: TGTGCCAGCAGCCCGACTAGCGGGGGAGTATATACGCAGTATTTT. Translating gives CASSPTSGGVYTQYF.

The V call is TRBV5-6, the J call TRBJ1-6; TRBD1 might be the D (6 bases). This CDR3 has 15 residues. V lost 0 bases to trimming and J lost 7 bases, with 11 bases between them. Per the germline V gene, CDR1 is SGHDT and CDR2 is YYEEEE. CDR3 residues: CASSLGQASNSPLHF. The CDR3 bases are TGTGCCAGCAGCTTGGGACAGGCCTCGAATTCACCCCTCCACTTT.